This T cell receptor beta chain was observed in a study of T cell repertoires in cytomegalovirus infection. Study background: CMV infection plus the matching HLA type was flagged by public TCR beta signatures.

This CDR3 has 14 amino acids. CDR1 is SQVTM, CDR2 ANQGSEA, per germline. V gave up 3 bases and J gave up 1 base, with 9 bases separating them. TCRdb reprocessed the reads with MiXCR, giving one entry per CDR3 protein. The profile shows around 290,000 distinct CDR3 sequences, roughly 26% of them singletons. Notes on the study in general: Using cumulative public TCR beta family frequency, the authors identified those who carried CMV together with the relevant HLA. In two of eight donors, the top clonotype was HLA-C-restricted CMV-specific.

This clonotype was observed a handful of times. What it binds is not known. The source material was PBMCs. J is TRBJ2-2 and V is TRBV29-1; D may be TRBD1 or TRBD2 (5 bases each). The receptor was derived from a human donor in good health (CMV status not recorded). Some clones in this sample may be carry-over from other donors' samples. CDR3 sequence reads: CSVEGVQNTGELFF. In nucleotides, the CDR3 is TGCAGCGTTGAGGGGGTCCAGAACACCGGGGAGCTGTTTTTT.